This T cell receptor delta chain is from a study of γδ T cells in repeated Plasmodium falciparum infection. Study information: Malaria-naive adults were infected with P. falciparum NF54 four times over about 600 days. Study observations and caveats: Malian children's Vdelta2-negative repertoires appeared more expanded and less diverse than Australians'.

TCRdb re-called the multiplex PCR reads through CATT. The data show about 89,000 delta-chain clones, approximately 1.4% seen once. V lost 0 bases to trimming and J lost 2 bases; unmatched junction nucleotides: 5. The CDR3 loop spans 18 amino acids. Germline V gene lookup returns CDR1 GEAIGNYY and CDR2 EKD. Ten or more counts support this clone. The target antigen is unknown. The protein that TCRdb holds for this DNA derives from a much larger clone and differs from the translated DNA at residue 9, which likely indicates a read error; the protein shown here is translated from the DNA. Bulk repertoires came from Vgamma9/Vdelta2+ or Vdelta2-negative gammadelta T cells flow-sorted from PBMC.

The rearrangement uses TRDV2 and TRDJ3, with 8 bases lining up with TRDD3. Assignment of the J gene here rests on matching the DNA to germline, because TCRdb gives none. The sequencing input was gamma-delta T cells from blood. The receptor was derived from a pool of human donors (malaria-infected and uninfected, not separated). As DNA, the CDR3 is TGTGCCTGTGACACCGTACTGGGGGGTACCTGGGACACCCGACAGATGTTTTTC. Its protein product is CACDTVLGGTWDTRQMFF.